This T cell receptor (beta chain) was observed in a study of blood T cells in healthy people across ages. The CDR3 is 13 residues long. V shed 5 bases and J shed 5 bases, with 15 bases lying between them. The germline gives CDR1 GTSNPN, CDR2 SVGIG (reference sequence). With a J-beta primer mix and a sample-barcoded 5' primer, a second PCR ran about 6 to 11 cycles. Via MiXCR, TCRdb re-called the 5' RACE reads, giving one row per CDR3 protein. The sample gives more than 1,400,000 distinct CDR3 sequences, around two fifths of which show up once; roughly 7.9% is in the top ten. The origin of this receptor is a woman in her late teens or twenties in good health. V and J are TRBV30 and TRBJ1-2, with D possibly TRBD1 on 5 matching bases. Sequencing input: blood. This CDR3 reads CAWLGLHSYGYTF. Written as DNA, the CDR3 is TGTGCCTGGTTGGGACTGCACTCGTATGGCTACACCTTC. The full variable domain, completed using reference TRBV30 and TRBJ1-2, is SQTIHQWPATLVQPVGSPLSLECTVEGTSNPNLYWYRQAAGRGLQLLFYSVGIGQISSEVPQNLSASRPQDRQFILSSKKLLLSDSGFYLCAWLGLHSYGYTFGSGTRLTVV.